Presented here are 29 T cell receptor beta chains from one specimen sequenced in a study of Graves' ophthalmopathy and Graves' hyperthyroidism. TCR beta CDR3 regions were amplified from RNA transcripts. The library came from an HTBI-primed first-round RT-PCR and a second-round multiplex PCR. TCRdb reprocessed the multiplex PCR reads with MiXCR, giving one entry per CDR3 protein. The sample consists of roughly 610,000 distinct CDR3 sequences, 22% of them appearing once. Source material: peripheral blood. These receptors all come from a woman aged 18-29 years with stable Graves' hyperthyroidism. Some clones in this sample may be carry-over from other donors' samples.

This clonotype was detected many times. The genes are TRBV7-3 and TRBJ2-2; possibly TRBD1 for D (6 bases). The CDR3 has 16 residues. The germline V gene encodes CDR1 SGHTA and CDR2 FQGTGA. Trimming left V 6 bases short and J 0 bases short, with 14 bases between. The chain's CDR3 is CASSPRTVANTGELFF. The CDR3 DNA follows: TGTGCCAGCAGTCCTCGGACAGTCGCGAACACCGGGGAGCTGTTTTTT.

There are many counts of this clonotype. The chain is built from TRBV7-2 and TRBJ1-2; 7 bases fit TRBD1. V was pared by 5 bases and J by 7 bases, with 4 bases of the junction left unmatched. CDR3 length equals 12 residues. Germline CDR1 and CDR2: SGHTA and FQGNSA. This chain's CDR3 is CASSTRTGGYTF. The CDR3, as DNA: TGTGCCAGCAGCACTCGGACAGGTGGCTACACCTTC. The complete variable domain, with remaining parts taken from reference TRBV7-2 and TRBJ1-2, reads GAGVSQSPSNKVTEKGKDVELRCDPISGHTALYWYRQSLGQGLEFLIYFQGNSAPDKSGLPSDRFSAERTGGSVSTLTIQRTQQEDSAVYLCASSTRTGGYTFGSGTRLTVV.

The chain carries TRBV4-1 and TRBJ2-7; 14 positions match TRBD2. The CDR3 contains 18 residues. Looked up from germline, CDR1 is MGHRA and CDR2 is YSYEKL. V trimming: 1 base; J trimming: 3 bases; junction bases outside the gene matches: 8. CDR3 protein: CASSQVRPGTSGSYEQYF. The CDR3 bases are TGCGCCAGCAGCCAAGTCCGACCCGGGACTAGCGGGAGCTACGAGCAGTACTTC.

The V and J genes are TRBV20-1 and TRBJ2-5; 7 bases fit TRBD2. In germline, CDR1 is DFQATT, CDR2 SNEGSKA (reference sequence). Unmatched junction bases numbered 10, after V lost 0 bases and J lost 0 bases. The CDR3 has 17 amino acids. The CDR3 DNA reads as TGCAGTGCTAGAGATCGGGGCGGGGGACCGTACCAAGAGACCCAGTACTTC. Its protein product is CSARDRGGGPYQETQYF.

This rearrangement joins TRBV27 to TRBJ1-2; no definite D call. V was trimmed by 1 base and J by 6 bases, leaving 12 bases between them. Germline CDR1 MNHEY, CDR2 SMNVEV (reference sequence). This CDR3 comprises 14 residues. The CDR3 coding sequence is TGTGCCAGCAGTTTATTAGGCAGGACGGATGGCTACACCTTC. This sequence encodes CASSLLGRTDGYTF.

To note about this clonotype: This may be a read error, as it is one base from a much larger clone. The V gene is TRBV30, the J gene TRBJ1-6; 7 nucleotides agree with TRBD1. CDR1 and CDR2 (germline): GTSNPN, SVGIG (reference sequence). The CDR3 has 14 residues. The CDR3 nucleotides are TGTGCCTGGAGTGGGCAGGGGGAAAGTTCACACCTCCACTTT. This sequence encodes CAWSGQGESSHLHF.

This clonotype was found many times. The conserved phenylalanine or tryptophan normally closing the CDR3 is absent here, so this likely arose from a read error. Because the CDR3's place on the DNA is in doubt, the DNA is left out and the CDR3 is given as listed by TCRdb. This chain links TRBV2 with TRBJ1-2; the table's D call of TRBD1 was not tested on the DNA. The CDR3 is 11 residues long, ends included. The germline CDR1 and CDR2 sequences are SNHLY and FYNNEI. CDR3 amino acids: CASSGQGARWL.

This clonotype was seen more than once but under ten times. The CDR3 protein is CASTPPARDGNQPQHF. The CDR3 DNA follows: TGTGCCAGCACCCCCCCGGCCCGAGATGGCAATCAGCCCCAGCATTTT. This chain connects TRBV28 to TRBJ1-5; D not certain. Trimming shortened V by 7 bases and J by 2 bases, and 18 bases separated the two germline ends. This CDR3 comprises 16 residues. CDR1 is MDHEN and CDR2 is SYDVKM in the germline V gene.

This clonotype occurred many times. The rearrangement links TRBV5-1 to TRBJ2-2, with TRBD1 matching over 10 bases. CDR1 and CDR2 from the germline V gene are SGHRS and YFSETQ. The V gene end was trimmed by 4 bases and the J gene end by 4 bases; junction bases not matched to a gene: 4. CDR3 length: 15 amino acids. The CDR3 here is CASSPGTGATGELFF. CDR3 DNA sequence: TGCGCCAGCAGCCCCGGGACAGGGGCCACCGGGGAGCTGTTTTTT.

The chain employs TRBV7-2 and TRBJ1-5; 8 bases fit TRBD1. This CDR3 region has 20 residues. The V gene end was trimmed by 2 bases and the J gene end by 4 bases; junction bases not matched to a gene: 19. The germline V gene has CDR1 SGHTA and CDR2 FQGNSA. Here the CDR3 reads CASSLFGAGKGQGANQPQHF. CDR3 DNA sequence: TGTGCCAGCAGCTTATTCGGGGCCGGAAAAGGGCAGGGGGCTAATCAGCCCCAGCATTTT.

The chain uses TRBV12-5 and TRBJ1-6; 9 bases match TRBD1. Losses at the gene ends were 6 bases for V and 10 bases for J; bases not matched to a gene: 7. This CDR3 contains 14 residues. CDR1 and CDR2 (germline): LGHNT, FRNRAP. The DNA for the CDR3 is TGTGCTAGTGGCCCCGGGACAGGGCGGTCACCCCTCCACTTT. Amino acids: CASGPGTGRSPLHF.

In its sample, this clonotype was seen many times. The chain links TRBV12-3 or TRBV12-4 to TRBJ2-7, with D tentatively TRBD1 (5 bases). The CDR3 contains 13 residues. Trimming took 6 bases from V and 6 from J, leaving 15 bases between them. In DNA, the CDR3 is TGTGCCAGCAGCCCACATCAGGGCATCGAGCAGTACTTC. Amino acid sequence: CASSPHQGIEQYF.

This clonotype was counted only a few times. This chain links TRBV29-1 with TRBJ1-1; D might be TRBD1 (5 bases). V was trimmed by 5 bases and J by 4 bases, leaving 8 bases between them. Germline V gene lookup returns CDR1 SQVTM and CDR2 ANQGSEA. The CDR3 runs 11 residues. CDR3 DNA sequence: TGCAGCGTTCCGGGGCTCACTGAAGCTTTCTTT. Its protein product is CSVPGLTEAFF.

This clonotype showed up many times. This sequence joins TRBV20-1 and TRBJ2-2, with 8 bases that match TRBD2. Losses at the gene ends were 3 bases for V and 4 bases for J; bases not matched to a gene: 13. This CDR3 has 17 amino acids. Germline lookup yields CDR1 DFQATT and CDR2 SNEGSKA (reference sequence). The CDR3 sequence: CSASLLSGRDGTGELFF. In DNA, the CDR3 is TGCAGTGCTAGTCTCCTGTCCGGGAGGGATGGCACCGGGGAGCTGTTTTTT.

This clonotype was seen ten or more times. The V call is TRBV6-5, the J call TRBJ1-1; TRBD1 might be the D (5 bases). Trimming took 2 bases from V and 7 from J, leaving 11 bases between them. The length of the CDR3 is 13 residues. Germline lookup yields CDR1 MNHEY and CDR2 SVGAGI. CDR3 bases: TGTGCCAGCAGTTACAAACGAACAGGTGAAGCTTTCTTT. Translation: CASSYKRTGEAFF.

This chain connects TRBV27 to TRBJ2-7; D is unclear. Trimming took off 0 bases at V and 5 bases at J, with 8 bases between the two ends. The CDR3 runs 13 residues. Germline values: CDR1 MNHEY, CDR2 SMNVEV (reference sequence). The CDR3: CASSLSMGNEQYF. CDR3 DNA: TGTGCCAGCAGTTTATCTATGGGAAACGAGCAGTACTTC.

In this sample, this clonotype turned up a few times. The chain recombines TRBV6-1 with TRBJ2-7; TRBD1 is a possible D gene (6 bases). The CDR3 spans 15 residues. The germline V gene encodes CDR1 MNHNS and CDR2 SASEGT. V lost 8 bases to trimming and J lost 9 bases, with 26 bases between them. CDR3 amino acids: CASHTTGQAAVGQYF. The CDR3 coding sequence is TGTGCCAGCCACACCACGGGACAAGCGGCTGTGGGGCAGTACTTC.

This clonotype was picked up many times. The DNA of the CDR3 is TGCAGTGCTAGAGATCCAACAGGGTCAGGTCAGCCCCAGCATTTT. Protein product: CSARDPTGSGQPQHF. The chain carries TRBV20-1 and TRBJ1-5, with D maybe TRBD1 (6 bases). Trimming took 0 bases from V and 6 from J, leaving 15 bases between them. CDR1 and CDR2 from the germline V gene are DFQATT and SNEGSKA (reference sequence). CDR3 length equals 15 residues.

This clonotype was observed many times. CDR3 loop: CASSPRTGIGYTF. As DNA, the CDR3 is TGTGCCAGCAGTCCGCGGACAGGGATCGGCTACACCTTC. The gene calls are TRBV27 and TRBJ1-2; 8 bases agree with TRBD1. J lost 8 bases, V lost 5 bases, and 7 bases had no gene match. This CDR3 contains 13 residues. In germline, CDR1 is MNHEY, CDR2 SMNVEV (reference sequence).

In its sample, this clonotype was seen many times. This chain joins TRBV10-3 and TRBJ1-5; D is ambiguous. The CDR3 has 15 amino acids. Germline-derived CDR1 and CDR2 are ENHRY and SYGVKD. Trimming stripped 10 bases from V and 0 bases from J, with 16 bases between. The CDR3 nucleotides are TGTGCCACCAGGACCGGGGTTAATAGCAATCAGCCCCAGCATTTT. Its translation: CATRTGVNSNQPQHF.

In its sample, this clonotype was seen many times. J is TRBJ2-7 and V is TRBV6-1; D might be TRBD2 (6 bases). Germline CDR1 MNHNS, CDR2 SASEGT. This CDR3 contains 12 residues. V was cut by 7 bases and J by 7 bases, with 14 bases left in between. CDR3 bases: TGTGCCAGCATATGGGACTTGGGAGAGCAGTACTTC. Amino acid sequence: CASIWDLGEQYF.

This clonotype was seen ten or more times. The chain joins TRBV30 to TRBJ1-6; 10 nucleotides line up with TRBD1. Per germline, CDR1 GTSNPN and CDR2 SVGIG (reference sequence). Trimming at V came to 2 bases and at J to 9 bases, leaving 4 bases not matched to a gene. CDR3 length: 14 amino acids. The CDR3 region is CAWSSGTGASPLHF. For the CDR3, the DNA is TGTGCCTGGAGTTCCGGGACAGGGGCTTCACCCCTCCACTTT. The entire variable domain, with the rest obtained from reference TRBV30 and TRBJ1-6, is as follows: SQTIHQWPATLVQPVGSPLSLECTVEGTSNPNLYWYRQAAGRGLQLLFYSVGIGQISSEVPQNLSASRPQDRQFILSSKKLLLSDSGFYLCAWSSGTGASPLHFGNGTRLTVT.

This clonotype was seen ten or more times. This chain links TRBV6-1 with TRBJ2-2; D is unresolved. This CDR3 has 14 amino acids. The V end was cut by 5 bases, the J end by 8 bases, with 15 bases between. Germline V gene data show CDR1 as MNHNS and CDR2 as SASEGT. CDR3 bases: TGTGCCAGCAGTATGGACGTAGCTTTTGGGGAGCTGTTTTTT. This sequence encodes CASSMDVAFGELFF.

This chain links TRBV12-3 or TRBV12-4 with TRBJ1-2, with TRBD1 identical over 11 bases. J was trimmed by 0 bases and V by 5 bases; bases with no gene match: 11. CDR3 length: 18 amino acids. The CDR3 region has the DNA TGTGCCAGCAGTGGCGCTACCGGGACAGGGGGAGCTAACTATGGCTACACCTTC. This codes for CASSGATGTGGANYGYTF.

This clonotype came up many times. The chain links TRBV7-2 to TRBJ2-7, with 11 bases fitting TRBD2. There are 14 residues in the CDR3. Germline values: CDR1 SGHTA, CDR2 FQGNSA. V dropped 5 bases and J dropped 6; count of bases not matched to a gene: 6. This chain's CDR3 is CASSPTSGSTEQYF. CDR3 sequence (DNA): TGTGCCAGCAGCCCCACTAGCGGGAGCACCGAGCAGTACTTC.

This clonotype was found many times. V usage is TRBV20-1 and J usage is TRBJ1-6, with 8 bases aligning to TRBD1. Trimming took 3 bases from V and 4 from J; bases not matched to a gene: 8. The CDR3 runs to 16 residues. Germline V gives CDR1 DFQATT, CDR2 SNEGSKA (reference sequence). The CDR3 protein is CSARDRDRQYNSPLHF. In DNA, the CDR3 is TGCAGTGCTAGGGACCGGGACAGGCAGTATAATTCACCCCTCCACTTT.

The sample holds many counts of this clonotype. The gene calls are TRBV29-1 and TRBJ1-1; possible D gene TRBD1, 5 bases. The V gene's germline CDR1 is SQVTM and CDR2 ANQGSEA. V dropped 4 bases and J dropped 1 base, with 19 bases sitting between them. The CDR3 runs to 16 residues. For the CDR3, the DNA is TGCAGCGTTGGATCGGTAGGGGCGGGCCCGAACACTGAAGCTTTCTTT. It translates to CSVGSVGAGPNTEAFF.

There are many counts of this clonotype. V usage is TRBV25-1 and J usage is TRBJ2-5; 8 nucleotides line up with TRBD1. V trimming: 5 bases; J trimming: 5 bases; junction bases outside the gene matches: 10. The CDR3 sequence is 15 residues long. The V gene's germline CDR1 is MGHDK and CDR2 SYGVNS. The CDR3 reads CASSTDRVYGETQYF. The CDR3 DNA reads TGTGCCAGCAGTACGGACAGGGTTTACGGGGAGACCCAGTACTTC.

This clonotype was seen many times. The V and J genes are TRBV30 and TRBJ1-1; D gene uncertain. Trimming removed 2 bases from V and 6 bases from J, with 7 bases in between. Germline loops: CDR1 GTSNPN, CDR2 SVGIG (reference sequence). The CDR3 contains 11 residues. CDR3 amino acids: CAWSIVPEAFF. CDR3 nucleotides: TGTGCCTGGAGTATAGTGCCTGAAGCTTTCTTT.